The 19 T cell receptor beta chains presented below share a single source sample, sequenced in a study of blood T cell repertoires in COVID-19. Assay: immunoSEQ multiplex PCR; the TCRdb copy retains only in-frame clones and omits some. The profile shows about 170,000 clones, around 90% of them singletons. Material: peripheral blood. Receptor source: a man aged 55 to 69 with COVID-19, enrolled during active disease.

The chain has TRBV18 and TRBJ1-6; 9 bases match TRBD1. The CDR3 is 15 residues long. From germline, CDR1 is KGHSH and CDR2 LQKENI. The trim removed 3 bases at V and 7 bases at J, leaving 4 bases unmatched. CDR3 loop: CASSPEGTGNSPLHF. CDR3 bases: TGTGCCAGCTCACCCGAGGGGACAGGGAATTCACCCCTCCACTTT.

This chain uses TRBV5-4 with TRBJ2-1; 11 nucleotides align to TRBD2. CDR3 length: 15 amino acids. The germline V gene encodes CDR1 SGHNT and CDR2 YYREEE (reference sequence). The J segment lost 4 bases and the V segment lost 4 bases, leaving 4 bases of the junction unmatched. CDR3 region: CASSTTSGAYNEQFF. DNA for the CDR3: TGTGCCAGCAGCACGACTAGCGGGGCATACAATGAGCAGTTCTTC. The full variable domain, with the rest looked up from reference TRBV5-4 and TRBJ2-1, is ETGVTQSPTHLIKTRGQQVTLRCSSQSGHNTVSWYQQALGQGPQFIFQYYREEENGRGNFPPRFSGLQFPNYSSELNVNALELDDSALYLCASSTTSGAYNEQFFGPGTRLTVL.

The chain carries TRBV29-1 and TRBJ2-7; no definite D call. Trimming cost V 7 bases and J 4 bases, with 11 bases left between them. This CDR3 contains 11 residues. CDR1 SQVTM and CDR2 ANQGSEA come from the germline V gene. CDR3 DNA: TGCAGCGCCCACAACAGTTACGAGCAGTACTTC. Amino acids: CSAHNSYEQYF.

The V and J genes are TRBV6-6 and TRBJ2-7, with TRBD1 identical over 9 bases. J lost 2 bases, V lost 5 bases, and 13 bases had no gene match. This CDR3 is built from 17 residues. The germline CDR1 and CDR2 sequences are MNHNY and SVGAGI (reference sequence). The CDR3 DNA reads TGTGCCAGCAGTCGAACCACGCCGGGACAGGGAACCTACGAGCAGTACTTC. Amino acids: CASSRTTPGQGTYEQYF.

J is TRBJ1-1 and V is TRBV6-5; TRBD1 agrees at 8 bases. Germline CDR1 MNHEY, CDR2 SVGAGI. Trimming at V came to 4 bases and at J to 6 bases, leaving 7 bases not matched to a gene. This CDR3 comprises 14 residues. The CDR3 region is CASSFGQGGAEAFF. The CDR3 region has the DNA TGTGCCAGCAGTTTCGGACAGGGAGGCGCTGAAGCTTTCTTT.

V usage is TRBV7-3 and J usage is TRBJ2-2; possible D gene TRBD1, 5 bases. Germline assignment: CDR1 SGHTA and CDR2 FQGTGA. The CDR3 sequence is 15 residues long. The V end was cut by 0 bases, the J end by 1 base, with 6 bases between. CDR3 loop: CASSLTTGNTGELFF. The CDR3 DNA is TGTGCCAGCAGCTTAACTACAGGGAACACCGGGGAGCTGTTTTTT.

As regards this clone: The sample carries other DNA sequences with the same CDR3. The rearrangement links TRBV18 to TRBJ2-1, with 9 nucleotides matching TRBD1. The V gene end was trimmed by 4 bases and the J gene end by 5 bases; junction bases not matched to a gene: 3. CDR1 and CDR2 from the germline V gene are KGHSH and LQKENI. The CDR3 has 14 residues. The chain's CDR3 is CASSRDRDDNEQFF. The CDR3 region has the DNA TGTGCCAGCTCACGGGACAGGGATGACAATGAGCAGTTCTTC.

This clone was found a few times. This sequence joins TRBV2 and TRBJ2-2; D is unclear. The CDR3 spans 15 residues. Germline V gene lookup returns CDR1 SNHLY and CDR2 FYNNEI. The V end lost 5 bases, the J end lost 3 bases, and 13 bases lay between the germline ends. CDR3 sequence reads: CASSPRGAYTGELFF. As DNA, the CDR3 is TGTGCCAGCAGTCCCCGAGGCGCGTACACCGGGGAGCTGTTTTTT. Complete variable domain (other parts from reference TRBV2 and TRBJ2-2): EPEVTQTPSHQVTQMGQEVILRCVPISNHLYFYWYRQILGQKVEFLVSFYNNEISEKSEIFDDQFSVERPDGSNFTLKIRSTKLEDSAMYFCASSPRGAYTGELFFGEGSRLTVL.

This rearrangement joins TRBV6-5 to TRBJ1-1; the D is unclear. V was pared by 6 bases and J by 1 base, with 9 bases between. Germline V gives CDR1 MNHEY, CDR2 SVGAGI. This CDR3 has 13 amino acids. CDR3 sequence (DNA): TGTGCCAGCAGGGCCGGGGAGAACACTGAAGCTTTCTTT. It is translated as CASRAGENTEAFF.

The table lists this clone with a count of one. The chain employs TRBV19 and TRBJ1-5; possible D gene TRBD1, 5 bases. Germline CDR1 is LNHDA and CDR2 is SQIVND (reference sequence). The CDR3 has 16 residues. V was pared by 9 bases and J by 1 base, with 19 bases between. The chain's CDR3 is CASQRVGRSSNQPQHF. CDR3 nucleotide sequence: TGTGCCAGCCAGCGAGTGGGGCGATCGAGCAATCAGCCCCAGCATTTT.

The chain has TRBV7-2 and TRBJ1-3; no reliable D call. V lost 1 base and J 0 bases, leaving 10 bases between the germline ends. Germline V gives CDR1 SGHTA, CDR2 FQGNSA. The CDR3 has 16 residues. Written as DNA, the CDR3 is TGTGCCAGCAGCTTAGTTGTGACTCTCTCTGGAAACACCATATATTTT. It translates to CASSLVVTLSGNTIYF.

The chain links TRBV5-8 to TRBJ1-6, with 7 bases fitting TRBD1. The CDR3 is 14 amino acids. V lost 5 bases and J lost 13; bases outside the gene matches: 12. In germline, CDR1 is SGHTS, CDR2 YDEGEE. The CDR3 reads CASRTLDRVVPLHF. CDR3 in DNA: TGTGCCAGCAGGACCTTAGACAGGGTCGTCCCCCTCCACTTT.

This chain joins TRBV4-3 and TRBJ1-2, with TRBD1 as a possible D gene (5 bases). The germline gives CDR1 LGHNA, CDR2 YSLEER. This CDR3 comprises 16 residues. V shed 0 bases and J shed 2 bases, with 13 bases lying between them. The CDR3 protein is CASSQDLRGPNYGYTF. The CDR3 DNA reads as TGCGCCAGCAGCCAAGATTTGCGGGGCCCGAACTATGGCTACACCTTC.

The chain recombines TRBV3-1 (or the pseudogene TRBV3-2) with TRBJ1-2; 7 positions match TRBD1. Germline V CDR1 and CDR2: LGHDT, YNNKEL (reference sequence). With V trimmed by 4 bases and J by 8 bases, 13 bases remained unmatched. The CDR3 extends over 15 amino acids. CDR3 nucleotides: TGTGCCAGCAGCCTTACACCGGGACAGCTTTTCGGCTACACCTTC. Its protein product is CASSLTPGQLFGYTF.

The V call is TRBV28, the J call TRBJ1-4, with 7 bases fitting TRBD1. Trimming cost V 6 bases and J 8 bases; bases outside gene matches: 12. The CDR3 loop spans 15 amino acids. CDR1 and CDR2 (germline): MDHEN, SYDVKM. CDR3 amino acids: CASSHRQGRGEKLFF. The CDR3 DNA follows: TGTGCCAGCAGCCATAGACAGGGACGGGGGGAAAAACTGTTTTTT.

This clone was detected once. V is TRBV15 and J is TRBJ1-2; a possible D gene is TRBD1 (5 bases). V was cut by 1 base and J by 4 bases, with 10 bases left in between. Looked up from germline, CDR1 is LNHNV and CDR2 is YYDKDF (reference sequence). This CDR3 has 14 residues. This chain's CDR3 is CATSRGDFAYGYTF. The CDR3 DNA sequence: TGTGCCACCAGCAGAGGGGACTTTGCCTATGGCTACACCTTC.

This chain connects TRBV15 to TRBJ2-1; D is possibly TRBD1 (5 bases). V lost 0 bases, J lost 15 bases, and 15 bases lay in between. The germline V gene has CDR1 LNHNV and CDR2 YYDKDF (reference sequence). The CDR3 runs 13 residues. DNA for the CDR3: TGTGCCACCAGCAGAGACCAGACAGTTAGGACGTTCTTC. Protein: CATSRDQTVRTFF.

CDR3 sequence: CASSQVPLYSNQPQHF. The CDR3 region has the DNA TGTGCCAGCAGCCAAGTCCCTCTTTATAGCAATCAGCCCCAGCATTTT. The rearrangement uses TRBV14 and TRBJ1-5; D unresolved. Between the trimmed V and J ends, which lost 1 base and 0 bases, there was a span of 10 bases. The CDR3 consists of 16 residues. Germline CDR1 SGHDN, CDR2 FVKESK.

This chain joins TRBV15 and TRBJ1-4; 7 bases are a match to TRBD1. The V gene's germline CDR1 is LNHNV and CDR2 YYDKDF (reference sequence). The length of the CDR3 is 15 residues. Trimming at V came to 3 bases and at J to 2 bases, leaving 3 bases not matched to a gene. This CDR3 reads CATSRTGSTNEKLFF. The CDR3 region has the DNA TGTGCCACCAGCAGGACAGGGAGTACTAATGAAAAACTGTTTTTT. The full variable domain, in which reference TRBV15 and TRBJ1-4 provide the parts outside the CDR3, is DAMVIQNPRYQVTQFGKPVTLSCSQTLNHNVMYWYQQKSSQAPKLLFHYYDKDFNNEADTPDNFQSRRPNTSFCFLDIRSPGLGDTAMYLCATSRTGSTNEKLFFGSGTQLSVL.